This TCR beta chain derives from a study of blood T cell repertoires in COVID-19. Whole-study context: T cells, B-cell-depleted T cells, or PBMCs provided the cDNA or gDNA that served as material.

CDR1 and CDR2 from the germline V gene are KGHSH and LQKENI. This CDR3 has 17 residues. V was clipped by 3 bases and J by 4 bases, with 16 bases between them. Assay used: immunoSEQ multiplex PCR; TCRdb lists only in-frame clones, some missing. The sample records under 250,000 clones, just under 85% being singletons. The sample was peripheral blood. The TCR originated in a woman aged 55-70 years with active or convalescent COVID-19. The chain employs TRBV18 and TRBJ1-6, with D perhaps TRBD1 (6 bases). The CDR3 sequence is CASSPLGQLSYNSPLHF. CDR3 bases: TGTGCCAGCTCACCTCTAGGACAGCTATCATATAATTCACCCCTCCACTTT.